A selection of T cell receptor beta chains follows, all from one sample in a study of blood T cell repertoires in COVID-19. This table comes from immunoSEQ multiplex PCR, and its TCRdb copy is limited to in-frame clones, with some not included. The sample consists of about 70,000 clones, about four fifths of them appearing once. Sequenced sample: peripheral blood. The receptors were sampled from an older woman with acute or convalescent COVID-19. Each CDR3 is given with its conserved first and last residue. Each record gives: J gene, clone size, D gene, V gene, CDR3 DNA, CDR3 protein. A D gene is named only where the DNA matches it firmly. Clone sizes are given selectively: once, few, many, or a class where the clone is expanded.

>TRBJ2-7|.|TRBD1|TRBV5-4
TGTGCCAGCAGGGTGACAGGGGGAGACGAGCAGTACTTC
CASRVTGGDEQYF
>TRBJ1-1|.|.|TRBV19
TGTGCCAGTAGTACCTTCCAAACCCGGACAGTGGGAAACACTGAAGCTTTCTTT
CASSTFQTRTVGNTEAFF
>TRBJ1-2|.|.|TRBV9
TGTGCCAGCGGGCAGGGTCCGAGCTACACCTTC
CASGQGPSYTF
>TRBJ1-1|.|.|TRBV19
TGTGCCAGTAGTATAGATCTAGAGGACAGTAAGGAAGCTTTCTTT
CASSIDLEDSKEAFF
>TRBJ1-2|.|.|TRBV9
TGTGCCAGCACCCAGGAGGGGTCGGGTGGCTACACCTTC
CASTQEGSGGYTF
>TRBJ2-1|.|.|TRBV7-2
TGTGCCAGCAGCTTAGAACGGGGGAATGAGCAGTTCTTC
CASSLERGNEQFF
>TRBJ2-5|.|TRBD2|TRBV24-1
TGTGCCACCAGTGACGGGACTAGCGTGGAGACCCAGTACTTC
CATSDGTSVETQYF
>TRBJ1-1|.|.|TRBV7-8
TGTGCCACGCAAGGACAGATGAACACTGAAGCTTTCTTT
CATQGQMNTEAFF
>TRBJ1-5|.|.|TRBV6-4
TGTGCCAGCAGTGACTCGAGGACCCAGCATTTT
CASSDSRTQHF
>TRBJ1-6|.|TRBD1|TRBV9
TGTGCCAGCAGCTTAGGGACAGGGGATACCAATTCACCCCTCCACTTT
CASSLGTGDTNSPLHF
>TRBJ2-1|.|TRBD2|TRBV12-5
TGTGCTAGCCACTCCCCGGGACTAGCGGGCTACAATGAGCAGTTCTTC
CASHSPGLAGYNEQFF
>TRBJ1-1|few|.|TRBV9
TGTGCCAGCACCGCCCCGGGTCTCGGGGGCACTGAAGCTTTCTTT
CASTAPGLGGTEAFF
>TRBJ2-2|few|.|TRBV5-1
TGCGCCAGCAGCCCCGGGATGCGCACCGGGGAGCTGTTTTTT
CASSPGMRTGELFF
>TRBJ2-7|few|TRBD1|TRBV5-1
TGCGCCAGCAGCTTGGCCGGGGGGACAGGGGGCTACGAGCAGTACTTC
CASSLAGGTGGYEQYF
>TRBJ2-4|.|.|TRBV7-5
TGTGCCAGAAGCTTAGGAAAGGCTCACAGGGGAAAATTAAACATTCAGTACTTC
CARSLGKAHRGKLNIQYF
>TRBJ1-1|once|TRBD1|TRBV18
TGTGCCAGCTCACCAATCGACAGGGTTTTTCTGCAGAACACTGAAGCTTTCTTT
CASSPIDRVFLQNTEAFF
>TRBJ1-5|.|.|TRBV28
TGTGCCAGCAGCCTGACACACGGGGGCAATCAGCCCCAGCATTTT
CASSLTHGGNQPQHF
>TRBJ1-5|.|.|TRBV14
TGTGCCAGCAGCCAAGATCTGCGAGGGCCCCAGCATTTT
CASSQDLRGPQHF
>TRBJ1-5|once|TRBD1|TRBV4-1
TGCGCCAGCAGCCAAGTGAGAGGTACAGGGGGGATTGGGGGGTATAGCAATCAGCCCCAGCATTTT
CASSQVRGTGGIGGYSNQPQHF
>TRBJ1-2|once|.|TRBV7-9
TGTGCCAGCAGCTCCTCCGGGAGGGGGGATGGCTACACCTTC
CASSSSGRGDGYTF
>TRBJ2-6|.|TRBD1|TRBV7-3
TGTGCCAGCAGCTTAAGGACAGGGGAGGCTGGGGCCAACGTCCTGACTTTC
CASSLRTGEAGANVLTF